This TCR beta chain was sequenced during a study of monozygotic twins with inflammatory bowel disease. TCRdb reprocessed the 5' RACE reads; each CDR3 protein has one entry and no DNA is given. Across under 350,000 distinct CDR3 sequences, the top ten clones capture 5.6% of the sample. Germline CDR1 LNHDA, CDR2 SQIVND (reference sequence). The CDR3 is made up of 12 amino acids. The receptor was isolated from a human donor with ulcerative colitis or Crohn's disease, or a healthy co-twin of an affected twin (not recorded which). V and J are TRBV19 and TRBJ2-7; TCRdb outputs TRBD1, but without DNA this stays unchecked. Sequencing was done on a sample of blood. This chain's CDR3 is CASSTERVEQYF.